The clone carrying this T cell receptor beta chain has just a few counts. This specimen belongs to a study of shared clonotypes between healthy human individuals. Study overall: With ages of 18 to 49, the donors were two women and a few men.

The authors combined CD45RO+ cells with CCR7-negative CD45RA+ TemRA cells as CD8 memory. Each replicate PCR on the sorted subsets used about 220 ng DNA (around 30,000 T cell genomes). Only in-frame clones appear in the TCRdb table, and some are missing; sequencing was by immunoSEQ multiplex PCR. In the table there are more than 550,000 clones, roughly 91% of which are singletons. The material sequenced was memory CD8+ T cells from PBMCs. Subset noted: CD45RO+ cells pooled with CCR7-negative TemRA cells. The origin of this receptor is a man between 18 and 35 years old in good health. Some clones in this sample may be carry-over from other donors' samples.

CDR3: CASSYRTRTDTQYF. The CDR3, as DNA: TGTGCCAGCAGTTACCGGACCCGCACAGATACGCAGTATTTT. The chain uses TRBV6-6 and TRBJ2-3; D gene ambiguous. CDR1 MNHNY and CDR2 SVGAGI come from the germline V gene (reference sequence). The CDR3 is made up of 14 amino acids. The germline V and J ends were trimmed by 2 bases and 1 base, with 7 bases remaining between them.